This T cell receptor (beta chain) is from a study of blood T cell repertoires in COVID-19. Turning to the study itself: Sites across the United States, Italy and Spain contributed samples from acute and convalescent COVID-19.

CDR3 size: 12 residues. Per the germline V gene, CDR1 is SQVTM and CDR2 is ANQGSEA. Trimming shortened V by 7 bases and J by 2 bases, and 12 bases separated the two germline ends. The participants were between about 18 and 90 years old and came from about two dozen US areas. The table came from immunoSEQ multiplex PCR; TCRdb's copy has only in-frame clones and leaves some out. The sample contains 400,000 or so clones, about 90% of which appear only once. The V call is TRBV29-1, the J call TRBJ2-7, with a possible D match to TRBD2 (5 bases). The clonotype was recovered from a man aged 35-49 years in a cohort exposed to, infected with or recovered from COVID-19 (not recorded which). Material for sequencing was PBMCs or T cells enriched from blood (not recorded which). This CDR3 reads CSASSGPYEQYF. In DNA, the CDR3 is TGCAGCGCCTCGAGCGGCCCCTACGAGCAGTACTTC.